Listed below are T cell receptor beta chains from one sample, sequenced in a study of blood T cell repertoires in COVID-19. The assay was immunoSEQ multiplex PCR, and TCRdb's table has in-frame clones only and misses some. The sample carries roughly 150,000 clones, about 81% recorded once. The sample was peripheral blood. Every receptor here comes from a woman aged 80 or over with acute or convalescent COVID-19. Each CDR3 is given with its conserved first and last residue. Fields, in order: clone size, J gene, V gene, D gene, CDR3 DNA, CDR3 protein. D genes are given only for firm matches. Expanded clones get a size class; other rows say once, few or many, or leave the size out.

>.|TRBJ1-1|TRBV5-1|TRBD1
TGCGCCAGCAGCTTGGTGGGACAAATCCAGGGGGCGCCAGGAGCTTTCTTT
CASSLVGQIQGAPGAFF
>.|TRBJ2-7|TRBV2|.
TGTGCCAGACAGGGATCTGGGGAAGTCGAGCAGTACTTC
CARQGSGEVEQYF
>.|TRBJ2-7|TRBV11-1|TRBD2
TGTGCCAGCAGCACCCCGGGACTAGCGGGAACCTACGAGCAGTACTTC
CASSTPGLAGTYEQYF
>.|TRBJ2-7|TRBV18|.
TGTGCCAGCTCACCACGGTTGGCAGGTTCGCCCTACGAGCAGTACTTC
CASSPRLAGSPYEQYF
>.|TRBJ2-1|TRBV5-1|TRBD2
TGCGCCAGCAGCTTAGCGGGACTAGCGGGAATTTATTATGAGCAGTTCTTC
CASSLAGLAGIYYEQFF
>.|TRBJ1-5|TRBV6-5|.
TGTGCCAGCAAGGAGGGACGCAATCAGCCCCAGCATTTT
CASKEGRNQPQHF
>.|TRBJ1-2|TRBV27|.
TGTGCCAGCAGTTTATTATGGGACTCAACCAACTATGGCTACACCTTC
CASSLLWDSTNYGYTF
>.|TRBJ1-5|TRBV5-1|.
TGCGCCAGCAGCCTCGAAGGGGGTCACGGTCAGCCCCAGCATTTT
CASSLEGGHGQPQHF
>.|TRBJ2-3|TRBV18|TRBD2
TGTGCCAGCTCACCGGGGGGGATCACAGATACGCAGTATTTT
CASSPGGITDTQYF
>.|TRBJ2-5|TRBV6-1|TRBD2
TGTGCCAGCAGTGAAGAGGGACTACCATACAAGACCCAGTACTTC
CASSEEGLPYKTQYF
>.|TRBJ2-1|TRBV27|TRBD1
TGTGCCAGCAGTTCGGGACAGGGATTTGAGCAGTTCTTC
CASSSGQGFEQFF
>.|TRBJ2-1|TRBV25-1|TRBD2
TGTGCCATCGGCCCACTAGCGGGAGGTTACAATGAGCAGTTCTTC
CAIGPLAGGYNEQFF
>once|TRBJ1-6|TRBV9|.
TGTGCCAGCAGCGTAGAGCCAGGGAGGAATTCACCCCTCCACTTT
CASSVEPGRNSPLHF
>.|TRBJ2-5|TRBV5-1|.
TGCGCCAGCAGCTTGTTGCCGGGTTCCGAGGAGACCCAGTACTTC
CASSLLPGSEETQYF
>.|TRBJ1-6|TRBV28|.
TGTGCCAGCAGCGAGAAGAGGTGGGTTGATAATTCACCCCTCCACTTT
CASSEKRWVDNSPLHF
>.|TRBJ2-7|TRBV7-9|.
TGTGCCAGCAACTTCTACTACAGGGCCCCCTACGAGCAGTACTTC
CASNFYYRAPYEQYF
>.|TRBJ2-2|TRBV11-2|.
TGTGCCAGCAGCTTAGATCGATCGTGGAGCACCGGGGAGCTGTTTTTT
CASSLDRSWSTGELFF
>once|TRBJ2-1|TRBV11-3|TRBD1
TGTGCCAGCAGCTTAGGGTCAGGGGGACAGGGTAATGAGCAGTTCTTC
CASSLGSGGQGNEQFF
>.|TRBJ2-5|TRBV2|.
TGTGCCAGCAGCGATACTAGTAGCGAGACCCAGTACTTC
CASSDTSSETQYF
>.|TRBJ2-7|TRBV3-1/TRBV3-2|.
TGTGCCAGCAGCCAGACCACAGGGAGGGACTACGAGCAGTACTTC
CASSQTTGRDYEQYF
>.|TRBJ2-6|TRBV19|.
TGTGCCAGTAGTATTCTTCTCTCTGGGGCCAACGTCCTGACTTTC
CASSILLSGANVLTF
>.|TRBJ2-1|TRBV7-9|.
TGTGCCAGCAGTCAAGAGTTAGGCAGGGGTAGCTCCTACAATGAGCAGTTCTTC
CASSQELGRGSSYNEQFF
>.|TRBJ2-1|TRBV11-2|.
TGTGCCAGCAGCTTAGATCTTTGGAGCTCCTACAATGAGCAGTTCTTC
CASSLDLWSSYNEQFF
>.|TRBJ1-5|TRBV7-8|TRBD1
TGTGCCAGCAGCCTAAGACAGGGGAGACAGCCCCAGCATTTT
CASSLRQGRQPQHF
>.|TRBJ2-7|TRBV6-5|TRBD1
TGTGCCAGCAGGAGGGACAGGGGAGCCTACGAGCAGTACTTC
CASRRDRGAYEQYF
>.|TRBJ2-2|TRBV20-1|TRBD1
TGCAGTGCTAGTCTGACAGGGGGCACCGGGGAGCTGTTTTTT
CSASLTGGTGELFF
>.|TRBJ2-1|TRBV5-1|TRBD1
TGCGCCAGCAGCTTCGGGACAGGACTCTCCTACAATGAGCAGTTCTTC
CASSFGTGLSYNEQFF
>.|TRBJ2-1|TRBV4-1|TRBD2
TGCGCCAGCAGCCCTGGACTAGCGGGAGCCAATGAGCAGTTCTTC
CASSPGLAGANEQFF
>.|TRBJ2-1|TRBV30|.
TGTGCCTGGGCCCCGGGAGTCTACAATGAGCAGTTCTTC
CAWAPGVYNEQFF
>.|TRBJ1-5|TRBV23-1|.
TGCGCCAGCAGTCAATCGATAGGACTCCAGCCCCAGCATTTT
CASSQSIGLQPQHF
>.|TRBJ2-2|TRBV6-5|.
TGTGCCAGCAGTACGGACGGCCCGGGGTCCGGGGAGCTGTTTTTT
CASSTDGPGSGELFF
>.|TRBJ2-3|TRBV24-1|TRBD2
TGTGCCACCAGTGACCATGCGGGGCGGGGGGCCTACACAGATACGCAGTATTTT
CATSDHAGRGAYTDTQYF
>.|TRBJ2-6|TRBV15|TRBD1
TGTGCCACCAGCAGAGATCGACAGGGCCTGATTGGGGCCAACGTCCTGACTTTC
CATSRDRQGLIGANVLTF
>.|TRBJ2-2|TRBV3-1/TRBV3-2|.
TGTGCCAGCAGCCAAGAACGAGGGTCCCACACCGGGGAGCTGTTTTTT
CASSQERGSHTGELFF
>.|TRBJ1-3|TRBV5-4|.
TGTGCCAGCAGCTTGCGAGAATCTGGAAACACCATATATTTT
CASSLRESGNTIYF
>.|TRBJ1-1|TRBV7-2|TRBD1
TGTGCCAGCAGCCCAGGGACAGCGAACACTGAAGCTTTCTTT
CASSPGTANTEAFF
>.|TRBJ1-4|TRBV19|.
TGTGCCAGTGCGGGTCCGGATGAAAAACTGTTTTTT
CASAGPDEKLFF
>few|TRBJ1-3|TRBV3-1/TRBV3-2|.
TGTGCCAGCAGCCAATCAGGGGGAAACACCATATATTTT
CASSQSGGNTIYF
>.|TRBJ2-7|TRBV2|TRBD1
TGTGCCAGCAGGACAGGGAGCCTTTTCTACGAGCAGTACTTC
CASRTGSLFYEQYF
>.|TRBJ2-7|TRBV4-2|TRBD2
TGTGCCAGCAGCCAAGAAAAGACTAGCGGGGCCTACGAGCAGTACTTC
CASSQEKTSGAYEQYF
>.|TRBJ1-5|TRBV28|.
TGTGCCAGCAGAGGGGGGGCACGCCAGCCCCAGCATTTT
CASRGGARQPQHF
>.|TRBJ2-1|TRBV28|TRBD2
TGTGCCAGCAGTACCCTGCTAGCGGGAGGGGCTTACAATGAGCAGTTCTTC
CASSTLLAGGAYNEQFF
>.|TRBJ1-2|TRBV19|TRBD1
TGTGCCAGTAGTCCGGGACAGGGTGGCTATGGCTACACCTTC
CASSPGQGGYGYTF
>.|TRBJ1-5|TRBV3-1/TRBV3-2|.
TGTGCCAGCAGCCAAGATCGGGATCAGCCCCAGCATTTT
CASSQDRDQPQHF
>few|TRBJ1-2|TRBV27|TRBD1
TGTGCCAGCGGTAAGGGGGCGCAGGGGTATGGCTACACCTTC
CASGKGAQGYGYTF
>.|TRBJ1-2|TRBV3-1/TRBV3-2|.
TGTGCCAGCAGCCAACGGGTCGCGGGCGATGGCTACACCTTC
CASSQRVAGDGYTF
>.|TRBJ2-1|TRBV19|TRBD1
TGTGCCAGTAGTATTTTGGGGACAGGTTTCAATGAGCAGTTCTTC
CASSILGTGFNEQFF